Listed below are T cell receptor beta chains from one sample, sequenced in a study of tumor-infiltrating lymphocytes in primary liver carcinoma. Using its own MiXCR run on the multiplex PCR reads, TCRdb lists one record per CDR3 protein. The table includes approximately 330,000 distinct CDR3 sequences, 65% detected once. Material: peripheral blood. The receptor set was obtained from a middle-aged man with primary liver carcinoma and hepatitis B virus infection. The CDR3 runs from the conserved cysteine through the conserved F or W. The D gene is left open where the match is weak. Clone size is shown for a subset of rows, as once, few, many or a class of expanded clone.

13	TRBV10-3	.	TRBJ2-1	.	CAISESPGLEQFF	TGTGCCATCAGTGAGTCGCCGGGGTTGGAGCAGTTCTTC
15	TRBV11-3	medium-sized	TRBJ2-7	.	CASSLGFGQFYEQYF	TGTGCCAGCAGCTTAGGGTTCGGACAGTTCTACGAGCAGTACTTC
13	TRBV11-2	.	TRBJ2-5	.	CAGSFQGSETQYF	TGTGCCGGCAGCTTTCAAGGGAGCGAGACCCAGTACTTC
13	TRBV12-3/TRBV12-4	many	TRBJ1-2	.	CASSLTAGGGYTF	TGTGCCAGCAGCTTAACGGCAGGAGGGGGCTACACCTTC
13	TRBV6-5	many	TRBJ2-7	TRBD2	CASKLAGEYEQYF	TGTGCCAGCAAACTAGCGGGAGAGTACGAGCAGTACTTC
12	TRBV29-1	.	TRBJ2-5	.	CSQRDGQETHYF	TGCAGCCAACGAGACGGGCAAGAGACCCATTACTTC
13	TRBV11-2	.	TRBJ2-7	.	CASSQDYSYGQYF	TGCGCCAGCAGCCAAGATTACTCCTACGGGCAGTACTTC
15	TRBV11-2	.	TRBJ1-1	TRBD1	CASIQYRGSFTEAFF	TGTGCCAGCATCCAGTACAGGGGAAGCTTCACTGAAGCTTTCTTT
17	TRBV6-2/TRBV6-3	many	TRBJ2-1	TRBD2	CASSYAGPGLVNDEQFF	TGTGCCAGCAGTTACGCGGGTCCGGGACTAGTTAACGATGAGCAGTTCTTC
15	TRBV11-2	once	TRBJ2-7	TRBD1	CANSLDPGQSYERYF	TGTGCCAACAGCCTAGATCCGGGACAGTCCTACGAGCGGTACTTC
16	TRBV11-2	few	TRBJ2-1	TRBD2	CTSSLLGLAGNNEQFF	TGTACCAGCAGCTTGTTAGGACTAGCGGGAAACAATGAGCAGTTCTTC
13	TRBV29-1	many	TRBJ2-1	.	CSVGMVVTPHQFF	TGCAGCGTTGGAATGGTTGTCACCCCACATCAGTTCTTC
16	TRBV6-2/TRBV6-3	.	TRBJ2-2	TRBD1	CAGSYAGTGDTGKLLF	TGTGCCGGCAGTTACGCTGGGACAGGGGACACCGGGAAGCTGCTTTTT